Listed below are T cell receptor beta chains from one sample, sequenced in a study of blood T cell repertoires in COVID-19. The protocol was immunoSEQ multiplex PCR, while the TCRdb copy is restricted to in-frame clones and leaves out a portion. This sample yields approximately 210,000 clones, of which more than 70% are seen a single time; 4.3% belongs to the top ten. Sequenced input: PBMCs or T cells enriched from blood (not recorded which). These receptors were collected from a man aged 25 to 40 with acute COVID-19. The CDR3 runs from the conserved cysteine through the conserved F or W. Fields, in order: V gene, J gene, CDR3 protein.

TRBV27	TRBJ1-5	CASSLSRDRGNQPQHF
TRBV28	TRBJ2-5	CASSLWGGPETQYF
TRBV19	TRBJ1-5	CASRHDRGLGNQPQHF
TRBV18	TRBJ1-2	CASSTMGTVQSSNYGYTF
TRBV11-2	TRBJ2-2	CASSLSRGNTGELFF
TRBV6-1	TRBJ1-6	CASSDTSYNSPLHF
TRBV28	TRBJ1-6	CASTFPGGVVVYSPLHF
TRBV6-4	TRBJ2-2	CASSMGGTGELFF
TRBV7-9	TRBJ2-7	CASSLNVGRVYEQYF
TRBV9	TRBJ2-7	CASSPWDRGREQYF
TRBV28	TRBJ1-3	CASSQQVSGNTIYF